This T cell receptor (beta chain) originates from a study of patients and donors after allogeneic stem cell transplantation. One entry per CDR3 protein results from TCRdb running MiXCR on the RT-PCR reads. The repertoire holds approximately 150,000 distinct CDR3 sequences, with approximately 28% as singletons. This clonotype has a handful of counts. The CDR3 length is 15 residues. Trimming removed 2 bases from V and 1 base from J; junction bases left unmatched: 3. This TCR came from a human donor who was either an allogeneic HSCT recipient or a stem cell or donor lymphocyte infusion donor (not recorded which). It is not recorded whose cells these are; they may come from a transplant donor. The chain is built from TRBV12-3 or TRBV12-4 and TRBJ1-1; 8 nucleotides align to TRBD1. The sequenced material came from blood, either unsorted or a sorted T cell fraction (not recorded which). CDR3: CASSLTGGKNTEAFF. In nucleotides, the CDR3 is TGTGCCAGCAGTTTAACAGGGGGAAAGAACACTGAAGCTTTCTTT.